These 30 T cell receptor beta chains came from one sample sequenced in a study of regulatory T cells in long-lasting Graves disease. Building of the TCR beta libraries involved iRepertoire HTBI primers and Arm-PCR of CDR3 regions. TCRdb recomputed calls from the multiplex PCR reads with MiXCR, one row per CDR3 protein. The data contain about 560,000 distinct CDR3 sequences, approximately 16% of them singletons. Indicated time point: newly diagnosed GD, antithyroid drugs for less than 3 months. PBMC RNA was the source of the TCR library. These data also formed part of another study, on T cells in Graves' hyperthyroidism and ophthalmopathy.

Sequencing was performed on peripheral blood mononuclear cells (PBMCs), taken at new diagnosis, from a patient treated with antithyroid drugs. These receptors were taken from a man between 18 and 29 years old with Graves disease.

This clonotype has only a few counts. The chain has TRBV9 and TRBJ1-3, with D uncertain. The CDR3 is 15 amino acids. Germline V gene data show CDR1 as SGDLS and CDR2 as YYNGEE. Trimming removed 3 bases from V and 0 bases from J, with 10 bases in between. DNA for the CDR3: TGTGCCAGCAGCGCCACACAGAGCTCTGGAAACACCATATATTTT. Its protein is CASSATQSSGNTIYF.

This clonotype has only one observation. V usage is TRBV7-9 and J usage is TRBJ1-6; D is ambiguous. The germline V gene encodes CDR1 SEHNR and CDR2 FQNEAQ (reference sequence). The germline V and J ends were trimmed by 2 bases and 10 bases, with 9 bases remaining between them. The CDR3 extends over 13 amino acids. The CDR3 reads CASSLSRESPLHF. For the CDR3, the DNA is TGTGCCAGCAGCTTAAGTAGGGAGTCACCCCTCCACTTT.

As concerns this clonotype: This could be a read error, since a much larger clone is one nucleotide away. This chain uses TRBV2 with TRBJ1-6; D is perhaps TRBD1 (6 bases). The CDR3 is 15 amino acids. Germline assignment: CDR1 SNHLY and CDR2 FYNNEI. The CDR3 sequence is CARRQESSYNSPLHF. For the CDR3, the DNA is TGTGCCCGCAGACAGGAGAGCTCCTATAATTCACCCCTCCACTTT.

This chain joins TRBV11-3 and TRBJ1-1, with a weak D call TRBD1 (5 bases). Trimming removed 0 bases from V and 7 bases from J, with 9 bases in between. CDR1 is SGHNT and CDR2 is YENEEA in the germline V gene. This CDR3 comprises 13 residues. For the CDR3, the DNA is TGTGCCAGCAGCTTAGATTCCGGGGGTGAAGCTTTCTTT. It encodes CASSLDSGGEAFF.

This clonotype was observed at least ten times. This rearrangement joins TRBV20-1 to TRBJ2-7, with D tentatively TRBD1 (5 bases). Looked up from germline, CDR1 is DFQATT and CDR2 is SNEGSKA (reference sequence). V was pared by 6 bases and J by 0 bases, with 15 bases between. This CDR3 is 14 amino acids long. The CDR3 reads CSANPAGLSYEQYF. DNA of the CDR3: TGCAGTGCAAACCCCGCAGGGCTCTCCTACGAGCAGTACTTC.

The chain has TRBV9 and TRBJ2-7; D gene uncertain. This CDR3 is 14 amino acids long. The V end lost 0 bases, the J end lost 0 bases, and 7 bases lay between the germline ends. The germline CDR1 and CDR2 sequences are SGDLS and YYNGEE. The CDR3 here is CASSVAPSSYEQYF. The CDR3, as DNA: TGTGCCAGCAGCGTAGCCCCAAGCTCCTACGAGCAGTACTTC. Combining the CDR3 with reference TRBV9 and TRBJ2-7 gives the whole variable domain DSGVTQTPKHLITATGQRVTLRCSPRSGDLSVYWYQQSLDQGLQFLIQYYNGEERAKGNILERFSAQQFPDLHSELNLSSLELGDSALYFCASSVAPSSYEQYFGPGTRLTVT.

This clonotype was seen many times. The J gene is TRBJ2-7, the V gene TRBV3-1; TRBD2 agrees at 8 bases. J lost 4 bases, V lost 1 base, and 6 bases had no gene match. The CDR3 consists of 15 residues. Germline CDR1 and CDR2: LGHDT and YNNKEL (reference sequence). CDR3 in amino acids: CASSQVASGWYEQYF. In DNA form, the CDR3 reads TGTGCCAGCAGCCAAGTGGCTAGCGGGTGGTACGAGCAGTACTTC.

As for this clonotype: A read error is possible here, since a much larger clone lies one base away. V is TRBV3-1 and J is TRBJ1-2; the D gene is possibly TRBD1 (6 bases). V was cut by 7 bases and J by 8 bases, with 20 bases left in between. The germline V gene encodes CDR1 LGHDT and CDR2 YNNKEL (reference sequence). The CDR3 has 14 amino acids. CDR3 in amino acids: CASNRTDPGVGYTF. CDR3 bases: TGTGCCAGCAACCGAACCGATCCAGGGGTCGGCTACACCTTC.

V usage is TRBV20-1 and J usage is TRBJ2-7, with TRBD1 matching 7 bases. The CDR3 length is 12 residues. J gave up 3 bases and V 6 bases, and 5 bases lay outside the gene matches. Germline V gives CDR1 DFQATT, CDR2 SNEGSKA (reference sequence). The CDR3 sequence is CSAPGQNYEQYF. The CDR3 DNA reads TGCAGTGCACCGGGACAGAACTACGAGCAGTACTTC.

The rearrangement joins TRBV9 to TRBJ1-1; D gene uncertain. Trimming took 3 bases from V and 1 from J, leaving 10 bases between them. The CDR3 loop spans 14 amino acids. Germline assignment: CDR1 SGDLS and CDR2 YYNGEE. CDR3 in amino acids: CASSATMQNTEAFF. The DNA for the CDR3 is TGTGCCAGCAGCGCCACGATGCAGAACACTGAAGCTTTCTTT. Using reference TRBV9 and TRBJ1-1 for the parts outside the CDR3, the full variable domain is DSGVTQTPKHLITATGQRVTLRCSPRSGDLSVYWYQQSLDQGLQFLIQYYNGEERAKGNILERFSAQQFPDLHSELNLSSLELGDSALYFCASSATMQNTEAFFGQGTRLTVV.

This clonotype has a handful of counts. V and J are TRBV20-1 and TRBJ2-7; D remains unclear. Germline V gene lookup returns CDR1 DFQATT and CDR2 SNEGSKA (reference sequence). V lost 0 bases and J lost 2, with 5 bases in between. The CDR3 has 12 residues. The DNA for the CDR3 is TGCAGTGCTAGAGATGGCACCTACGAGCAGTACTTC. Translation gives CSARDGTYEQYF.

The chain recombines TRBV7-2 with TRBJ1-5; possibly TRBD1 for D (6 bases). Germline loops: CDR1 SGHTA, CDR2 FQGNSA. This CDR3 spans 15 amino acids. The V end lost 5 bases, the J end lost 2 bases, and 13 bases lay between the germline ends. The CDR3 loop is CTSSPQGARNQPQHF. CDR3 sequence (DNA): TGTACCAGCAGCCCACAGGGAGCGCGCAATCAGCCCCAGCATTTT.

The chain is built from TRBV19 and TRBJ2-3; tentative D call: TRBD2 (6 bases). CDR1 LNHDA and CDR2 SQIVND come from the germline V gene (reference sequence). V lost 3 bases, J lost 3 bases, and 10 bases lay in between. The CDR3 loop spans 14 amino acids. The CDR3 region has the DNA TGTGCCAGTAGTATGAGGAGGGATACAGATACGCAGTATTTT. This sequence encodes CASSMRRDTDTQYF.

In DNA form, the CDR3 reads TGTGCCAGCAGCTTAGCGGGGGGACTAGCGGGGCACAATGAGCAGTTCTTC. Translation gives CASSLAGGLAGHNEQFF. This chain uses TRBV7-2 with TRBJ2-1, with 13 positions matching TRBD2. V lost 0 bases, J lost 5 bases, and 4 bases stayed unmatched. CDR1 is SGHTA and CDR2 is FQGNSA in the germline V gene. This CDR3 has 17 residues.

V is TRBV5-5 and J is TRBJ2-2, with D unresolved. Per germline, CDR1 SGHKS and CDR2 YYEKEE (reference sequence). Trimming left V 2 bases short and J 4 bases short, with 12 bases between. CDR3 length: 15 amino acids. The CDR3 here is CASSFTPQGTGELFF. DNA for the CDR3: TGTGCCAGCAGCTTCACACCGCAAGGCACCGGGGAGCTGTTTTTT.

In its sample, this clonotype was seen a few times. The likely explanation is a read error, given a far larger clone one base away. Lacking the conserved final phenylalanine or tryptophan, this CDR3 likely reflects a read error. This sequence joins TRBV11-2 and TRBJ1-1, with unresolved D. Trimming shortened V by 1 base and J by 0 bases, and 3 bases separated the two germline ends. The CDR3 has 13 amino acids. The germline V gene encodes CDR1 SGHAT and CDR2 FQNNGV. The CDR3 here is CASSLAVNTEAFS. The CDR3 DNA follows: TGTGCCAGCAGCTTAGCAGTGAACACTGAAGCTTTCTCT.

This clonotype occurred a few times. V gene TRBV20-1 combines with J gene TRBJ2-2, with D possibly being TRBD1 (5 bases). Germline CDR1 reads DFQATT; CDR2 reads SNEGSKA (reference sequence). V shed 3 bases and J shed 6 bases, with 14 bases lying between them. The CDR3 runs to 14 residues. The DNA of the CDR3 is TGCAGTGCTAGTAGCCCAGAAGGGGCCGGGGAGCTGTTTTTT. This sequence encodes CSASSPEGAGELFF.

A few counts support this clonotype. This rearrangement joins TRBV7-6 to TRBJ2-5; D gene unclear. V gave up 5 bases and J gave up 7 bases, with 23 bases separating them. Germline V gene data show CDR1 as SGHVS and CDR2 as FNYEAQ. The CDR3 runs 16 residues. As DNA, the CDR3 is TGTGCCAGCAGCACTCAGGTCCGGGCCGCGTCGGGGACCCAGTACTTC. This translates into CASSTQVRAASGTQYF.

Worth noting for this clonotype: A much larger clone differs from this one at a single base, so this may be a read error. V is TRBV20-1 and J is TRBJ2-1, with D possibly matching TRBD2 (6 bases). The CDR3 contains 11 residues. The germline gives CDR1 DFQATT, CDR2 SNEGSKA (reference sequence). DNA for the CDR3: TGCAGTTCGGGACTTTACAATGTGCAGTTCTTC. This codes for CSSGLYNVQFF.

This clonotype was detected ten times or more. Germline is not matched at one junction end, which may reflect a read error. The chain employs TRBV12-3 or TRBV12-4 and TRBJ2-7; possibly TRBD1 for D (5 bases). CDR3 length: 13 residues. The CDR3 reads CASSLDSAHEQYF. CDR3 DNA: TGTGCCAGCAGCTTAGACAGTGCCCACGAGCAGTACTTC.

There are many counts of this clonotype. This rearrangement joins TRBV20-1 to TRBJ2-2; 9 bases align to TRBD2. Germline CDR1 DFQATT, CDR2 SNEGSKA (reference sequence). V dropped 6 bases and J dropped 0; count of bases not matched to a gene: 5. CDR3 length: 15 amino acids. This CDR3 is CSAKRLAANTGELFF. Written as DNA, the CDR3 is TGCAGTGCCAAGCGACTAGCGGCGAACACCGGGGAGCTGTTTTTT.

Written as DNA, the CDR3 is TGCAGCGCCTACCTGACGGCTGAAGCTTTCTTT. Translation gives CSAYLTAEAFF. The chain uses TRBV29-1 and TRBJ1-1; no clear D. V lost 7 bases, J lost 6 bases, and 12 bases lay in between. From germline, CDR1 is SQVTM and CDR2 ANQGSEA. The CDR3 has 11 amino acids.

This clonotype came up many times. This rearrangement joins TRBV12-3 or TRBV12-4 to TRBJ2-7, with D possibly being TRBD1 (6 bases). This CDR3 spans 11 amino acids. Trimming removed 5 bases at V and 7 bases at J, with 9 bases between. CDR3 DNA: TGTGCCAGCAGTGACACAGGGGAGCAGTACTTC. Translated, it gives CASSDTGEQYF.

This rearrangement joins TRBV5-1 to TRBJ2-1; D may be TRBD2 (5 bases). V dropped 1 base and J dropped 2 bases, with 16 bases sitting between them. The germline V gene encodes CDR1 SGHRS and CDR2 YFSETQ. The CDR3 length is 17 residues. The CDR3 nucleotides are TGCGCCAGCAGCTTGAGGTTGGGCGGAGGCCCCTACAATGAGCAGTTCTTC. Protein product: CASSLRLGGGPYNEQFF.

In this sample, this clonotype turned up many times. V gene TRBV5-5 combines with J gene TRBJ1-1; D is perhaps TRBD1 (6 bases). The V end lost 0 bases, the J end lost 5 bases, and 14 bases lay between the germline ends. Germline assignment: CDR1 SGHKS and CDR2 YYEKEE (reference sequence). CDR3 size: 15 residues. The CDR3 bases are TGTGCCAGCAGCTTGGTCGGGGGGGCGGGTACTGAAGCTTTCTTT. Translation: CASSLVGGAGTEAFF.

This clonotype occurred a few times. The CDR3 loop reads CASTKREMGSYEQYF. In DNA, the CDR3 is TGCGCCAGCACAAAAAGGGAGATGGGCTCCTACGAGCAGTACTTC. The chain combines TRBV5-1 with TRBJ2-7; perhaps TRBD2 as D (5 bases). Germline values: CDR1 SGHRS, CDR2 YFSETQ. V lost 6 bases and J 0 bases, leaving 16 bases between the germline ends. The CDR3 has 15 residues.

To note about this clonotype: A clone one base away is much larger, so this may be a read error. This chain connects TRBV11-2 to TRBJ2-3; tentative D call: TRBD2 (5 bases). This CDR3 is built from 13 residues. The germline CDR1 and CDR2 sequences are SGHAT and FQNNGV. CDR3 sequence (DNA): TGTGCCAGTGCTCGGGGAAGCACAGATATGCAGTATTTT. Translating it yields CASARGSTDMQYF.

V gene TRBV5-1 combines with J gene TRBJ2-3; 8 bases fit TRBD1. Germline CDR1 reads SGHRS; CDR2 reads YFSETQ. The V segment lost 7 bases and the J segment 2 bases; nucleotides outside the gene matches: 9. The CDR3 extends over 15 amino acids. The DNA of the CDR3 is TGCGCCAGCGGCCCGGGACAGGCCGCCACAGATACGCAGTATTTT. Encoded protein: CASGPGQAATDTQYF.

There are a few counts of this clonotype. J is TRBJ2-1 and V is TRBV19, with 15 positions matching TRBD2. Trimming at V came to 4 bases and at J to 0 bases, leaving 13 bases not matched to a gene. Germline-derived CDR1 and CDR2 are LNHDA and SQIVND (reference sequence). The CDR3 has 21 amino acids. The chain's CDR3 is CASSTGTSGRLLPSSYNEQFF. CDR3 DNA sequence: TGTGCCAGTAGTACCGGGACTAGCGGGAGGCTACTACCTAGCTCCTACAATGAGCAGTTCTTC. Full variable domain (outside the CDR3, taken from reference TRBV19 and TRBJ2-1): DGGITQSPKYLFRKEGQNVTLSCEQNLNHDAMYWYRQDPGQGLRLIYYSQIVNDFQKGDIAEGYSVSREKKESFPLTVTSAQKNPTAFYLCASSTGTSGRLLPSSYNEQFFGPGTRLTVL.

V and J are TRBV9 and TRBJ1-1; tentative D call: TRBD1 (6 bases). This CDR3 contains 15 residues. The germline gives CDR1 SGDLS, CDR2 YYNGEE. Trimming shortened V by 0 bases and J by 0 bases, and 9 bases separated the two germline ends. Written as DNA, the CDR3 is TGTGCCAGCAGCGTAGTGGACAGAATGAACACTGAAGCTTTCTTT. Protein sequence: CASSVVDRMNTEAFF.